The present TCR beta chain was sequenced within a study of blood T cell repertoires in COVID-19 (dated by TCRdb to between 2020 and 2021). For context, the study as a whole: Samples covering the acute and convalescent phases of COVID-19 were provided by collaborators in the United States, Italy and Spain. The prospective study material was composed of cDNA or gDNA derived from T cells, B-cell-depleted T cells, or PBMCs. Deeply sampled blood TCRbeta repertoires from subjects exposed to, actively infected with, or recovered from COVID-19 were included in the dataset. A freely available public database, intended as a resource for researchers studying the immune response to SARS-CoV-2, is where the repertoires were released. Samples came from the ongoing ImmuneRACE study (first 160 participants) plus 1,254 subjects from 6 global collaborators. Sample metadata almost always included a de-identified subject ID, COVID-19 status, age in years and sex. Where HLA class I and class II types were available, the types were taken from metadata supplied by the sample provider, not from assay-based typing. General conclusions and limits of the study: The quantity of clinical and demographic metadata differed by source and by participant and was supplied without curation.

Comments on this clone: Its recognized antigen is unknown. The record has no base qualities; no much larger clone is one base away.

The collaborating institutions used their own protocols to collect whole blood in K2EDTA tubes. Collaborator samples were shipped for TCRbeta analysis as frozen whole blood, isolated PBMCs, or DNA extracted from either sample type. The junction shows trimming of 0 bases on V and 0 bases on J, plus 6 bases between the germline ends. The CDR3 runs 15 residues from the cysteine to the phenylalanine. Only CDR3 DNA is held: 45 bases, read in frame from base 1. Reading the germline V gene gives CDR1 MNHNS and CDR2 SASEGT. TCRbeta CDR3 regions were amplified from genomic DNA using the immunoSEQ Assay, a bias-controlled multiplex PCR. The authors' pipeline ran thus. The number of nucleated cells in each sample was estimated from the amplification of reference gene primers within the assay. To quantify the absolute abundance of each unique TCRbeta CDR3 rearrangement, sequence reads were collapsed and filtered. For each sample, productive Simpson clonality was calculated by taking the square root of Simpson's diversity index across productive rearrangements. TCRdb retrieved this table from immuneACCESS and kept in-frame rearrangements only. Not all clones are present; in checked studies, unresolved V genes account for under half, and no reason is known for the remainder. The V and J calls and clone size were taken over from that table, and D and trimming were inferred from the DNA. Within this sample are hundreds of thousands of clones, with around four fifths of them counted one time only. The ten largest clones represent approximately 4.8% of the sample.

The chain is assembled from TRBV6-1 and TRBJ1-3, with the D gene too uncertain to name. Input material: peripheral blood. This clonotype was obtained from a woman in her seventies with acute or convalescent COVID-19. The CDR3 is CASSEAAGSGNTIYF. The DNA reads TGTGCCAGCAGTGAAGCTGCCGGCTCTGGAAACACCATATATTTT.